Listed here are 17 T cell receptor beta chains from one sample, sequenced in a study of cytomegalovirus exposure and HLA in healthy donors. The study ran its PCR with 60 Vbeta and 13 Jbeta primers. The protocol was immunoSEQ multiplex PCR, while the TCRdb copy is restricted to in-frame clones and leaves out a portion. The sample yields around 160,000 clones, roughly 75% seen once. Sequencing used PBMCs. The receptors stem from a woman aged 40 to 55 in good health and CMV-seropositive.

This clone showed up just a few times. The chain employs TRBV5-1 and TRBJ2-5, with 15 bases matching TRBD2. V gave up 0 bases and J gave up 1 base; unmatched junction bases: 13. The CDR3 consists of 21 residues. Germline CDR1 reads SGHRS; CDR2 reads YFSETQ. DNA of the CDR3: TGCGCCAGCAGCTTGGCCCCACCGACCGGACTAGCGGGGGGGTCCCAAGAGACCCAGTACTTC. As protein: CASSLAPPTGLAGGSQETQYF.

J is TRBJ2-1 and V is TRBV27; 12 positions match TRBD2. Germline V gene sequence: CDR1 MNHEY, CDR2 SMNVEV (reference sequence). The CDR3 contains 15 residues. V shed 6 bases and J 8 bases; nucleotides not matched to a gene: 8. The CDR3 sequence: CASSTLAGGIYEQFF. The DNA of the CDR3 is TGTGCCAGCAGCACACTAGCGGGAGGTATTTATGAGCAGTTCTTC.

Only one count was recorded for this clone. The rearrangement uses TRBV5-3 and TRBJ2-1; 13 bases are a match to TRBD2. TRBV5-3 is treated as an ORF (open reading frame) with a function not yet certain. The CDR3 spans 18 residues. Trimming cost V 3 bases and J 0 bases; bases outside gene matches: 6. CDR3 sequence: CARSSGTSGKGSYNEQFF. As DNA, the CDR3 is TGTGCCAGAAGCTCCGGGACTAGCGGGAAAGGCTCCTACAATGAGCAGTTCTTC.

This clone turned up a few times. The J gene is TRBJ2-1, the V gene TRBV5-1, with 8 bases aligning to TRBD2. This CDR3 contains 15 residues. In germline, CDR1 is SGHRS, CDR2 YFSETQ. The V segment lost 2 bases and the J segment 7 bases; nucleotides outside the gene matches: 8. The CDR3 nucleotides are TGCGCCAGCAGCTTACTAGCGGACTCGGCGAATGAGCAGTTCTTC. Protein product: CASSLLADSANEQFF. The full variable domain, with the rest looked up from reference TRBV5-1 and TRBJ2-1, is KAGVTQTPRYLIKTRGQQVTLSCSPISGHRSVSWYQQTPGQGLQFLFEYFSETQRNKGNFPGRFSGRQFSNSRSEMNVSTLELGDSALYLCASSLLADSANEQFFGPGTRLTVL.

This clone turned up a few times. CDR3 sequence: CASSSGTSGYTDTQYF. CDR3 nucleotides: TGTGCCAGCAGCTCCGGGACTAGCGGCTACACAGATACGCAGTATTTT. The rearrangement joins TRBV7-3 to TRBJ2-3; 11 bases line up with TRBD2. The CDR3 loop spans 16 amino acids. The ends lost 4 bases at V and 2 bases at J; junction bases unmatched: 5. CDR1 SGHTA and CDR2 FQGTGA come from the germline V gene.

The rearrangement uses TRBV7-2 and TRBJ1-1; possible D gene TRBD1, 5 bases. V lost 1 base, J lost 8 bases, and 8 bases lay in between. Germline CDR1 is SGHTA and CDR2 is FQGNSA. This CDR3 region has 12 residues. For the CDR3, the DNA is TGTGCCAGCAGCTTAGTCGGACAAGAAGCTTTCTTT. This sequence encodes CASSLVGQEAFF. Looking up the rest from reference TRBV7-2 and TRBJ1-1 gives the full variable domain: GAGVSQSPSNKVTEKGKDVELRCDPISGHTALYWYRQSLGQGLEFLIYFQGNSAPDKSGLPSDRFSAERTGGSVSTLTIQRTQQEDSAVYLCASSLVGQEAFFGQGTRLTVV.

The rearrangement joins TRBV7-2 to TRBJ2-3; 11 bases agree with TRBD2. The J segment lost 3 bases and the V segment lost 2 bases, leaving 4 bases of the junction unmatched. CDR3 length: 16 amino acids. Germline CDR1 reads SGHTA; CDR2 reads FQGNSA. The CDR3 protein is CASSLRLAGGTDTQYF. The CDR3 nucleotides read TGTGCCAGCAGCTTAAGGCTAGCGGGAGGAACAGATACGCAGTATTTT.

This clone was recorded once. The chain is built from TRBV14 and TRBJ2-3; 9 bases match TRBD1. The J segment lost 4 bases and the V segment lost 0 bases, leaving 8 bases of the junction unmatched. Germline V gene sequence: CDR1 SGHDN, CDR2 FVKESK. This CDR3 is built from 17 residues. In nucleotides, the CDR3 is TGTGCCAGCAGCCAAGATTGGGGACAGGGTTACGCAGATACGCAGTATTTT. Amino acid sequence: CASSQDWGQGYADTQYF.

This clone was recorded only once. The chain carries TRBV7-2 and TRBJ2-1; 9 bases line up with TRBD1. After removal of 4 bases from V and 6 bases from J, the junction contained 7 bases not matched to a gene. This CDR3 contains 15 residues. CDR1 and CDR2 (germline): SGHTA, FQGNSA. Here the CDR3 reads CASSSGTGRFNEQFF. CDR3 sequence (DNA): TGTGCCAGCAGCTCGGGGACAGGGCGTTTCAATGAGCAGTTCTTC.

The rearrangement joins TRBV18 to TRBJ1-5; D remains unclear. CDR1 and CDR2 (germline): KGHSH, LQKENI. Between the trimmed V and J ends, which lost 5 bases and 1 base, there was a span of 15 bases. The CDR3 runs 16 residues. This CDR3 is CASSSLTRTSNQPQHF. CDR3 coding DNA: TGTGCCAGCTCATCCCTGACACGAACGAGCAATCAGCCCCAGCATTTT.

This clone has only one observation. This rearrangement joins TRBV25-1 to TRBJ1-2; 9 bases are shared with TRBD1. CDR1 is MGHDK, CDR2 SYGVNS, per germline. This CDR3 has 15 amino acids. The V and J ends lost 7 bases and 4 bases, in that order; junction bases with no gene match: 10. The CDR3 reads CASTEGGQGPYGYTF. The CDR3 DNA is TGTGCCAGCACTGAGGGGGGACAGGGTCCCTATGGCTACACCTTC.

CDR3 in amino acids: CASSLPLHPQTSGYNEQFF. CDR3 DNA: TGTGCCAGCAGCCTCCCCCTTCATCCCCAGACTAGCGGTTACAATGAGCAGTTCTTC. The chain carries TRBV9 and TRBJ2-1, with 9 bases lining up with TRBD2. Germline V CDR1 and CDR2: SGDLS, YYNGEE. This CDR3 region has 19 residues. J gave up 4 bases and V 4 bases, and 18 bases lay outside the gene matches.

The CDR3 here is CATSNDGKTDTQYF. CDR3 nucleotide sequence: TGTGCCACCAGCAACGACGGGAAGACAGATACGCAGTATTTT. This rearrangement joins TRBV15 to TRBJ2-3; maybe TRBD2 (5 bases). The CDR3 consists of 14 residues. Trimming left V 4 bases short and J 3 bases short, with 11 bases between. Germline CDR1 LNHNV, CDR2 YYDKDF (reference sequence).

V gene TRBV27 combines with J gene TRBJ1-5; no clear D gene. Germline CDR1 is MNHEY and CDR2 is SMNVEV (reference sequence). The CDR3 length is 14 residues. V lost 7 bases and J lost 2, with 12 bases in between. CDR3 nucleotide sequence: TGTGCCAGCAAACGCAGAGGAGGCAATCAGCCCCAGCATTTT. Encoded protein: CASKRRGGNQPQHF.

CDR3 coding DNA: TGTGCCAGCAGCGGTAGCGGGGTTAGCACAGATACGCAGTATTTT. As protein: CASSGSGVSTDTQYF. The chain links TRBV7-2 to TRBJ2-3; 8 bases match TRBD2. V gave up 5 bases and J gave up 0 bases; unmatched junction bases: 4. The germline V gene encodes CDR1 SGHTA and CDR2 FQGNSA. The CDR3 is made up of 15 amino acids.

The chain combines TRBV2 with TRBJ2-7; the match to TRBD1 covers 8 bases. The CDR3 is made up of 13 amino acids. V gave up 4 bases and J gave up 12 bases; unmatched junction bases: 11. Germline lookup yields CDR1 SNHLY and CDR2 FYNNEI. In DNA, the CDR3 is TGTGCCAGCAGTGTTTCGGAGACAGGGGTGGGGTACTTC. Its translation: CASSVSETGVGYF.

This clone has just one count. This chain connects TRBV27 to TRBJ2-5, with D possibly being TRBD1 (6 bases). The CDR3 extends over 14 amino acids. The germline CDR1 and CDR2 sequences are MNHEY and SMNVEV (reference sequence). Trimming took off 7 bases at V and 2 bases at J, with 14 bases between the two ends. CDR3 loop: CASTKQGGQETQYF. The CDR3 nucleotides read TGTGCCAGCACGAAACAGGGTGGACAAGAGACCCAGTACTTC.